The text below deals with one TCR beta chain. Semi-nested PCR with Nested Universal Primer A followed constant-region reverse priming of full-length variable regions. MiXCR was run by TCRdb on the 5' RACE reads, yielding one entry per CDR3 protein. The repertoire holds tens of thousands of distinct CDR3 sequences, roughly 15% seen once, with about 2.1% in the top ten. The CDR3 has 15 amino acids. The germline V gene encodes CDR1 LNHDA and CDR2 SQIVND (reference sequence). Trimming removed 8 bases at V and 0 bases at J, with 13 bases between. This sequence joins TRBV19 and TRBJ1-4; D unresolved. The TCR originated in a female donor with breast cancer. The specimen sequenced was naive CD4+ T cells sorted from blood. Subset in this sample: naive CD4+ T cells, CD4+CD45RA+CD25-. The CDR3 reads CASATVSATNEKLFF. In DNA, the CDR3 is TGTGCCAGTGCGACGGTCTCTGCAACTAATGAAAAACTGTTTTTT.